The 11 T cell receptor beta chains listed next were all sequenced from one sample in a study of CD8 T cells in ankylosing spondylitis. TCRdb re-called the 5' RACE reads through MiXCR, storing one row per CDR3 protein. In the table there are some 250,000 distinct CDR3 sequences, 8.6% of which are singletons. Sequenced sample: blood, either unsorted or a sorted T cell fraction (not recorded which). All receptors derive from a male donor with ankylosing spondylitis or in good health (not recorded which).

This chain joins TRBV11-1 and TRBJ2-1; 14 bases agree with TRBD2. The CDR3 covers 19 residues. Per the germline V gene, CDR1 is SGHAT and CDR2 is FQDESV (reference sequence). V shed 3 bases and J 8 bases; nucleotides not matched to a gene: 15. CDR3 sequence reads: CASSFGRGTSGSNFDEQFF. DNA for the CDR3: TGTGCCAGCAGCTTCGGGAGGGGGACTAGCGGGAGTAACTTCGATGAGCAGTTCTTC.

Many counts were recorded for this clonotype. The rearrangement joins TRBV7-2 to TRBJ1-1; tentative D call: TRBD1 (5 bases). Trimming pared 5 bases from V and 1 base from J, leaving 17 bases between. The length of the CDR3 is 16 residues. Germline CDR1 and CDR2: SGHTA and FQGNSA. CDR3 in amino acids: CASSPGTGVGNTEAFF. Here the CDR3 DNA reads TGTGCCAGCAGCCCCGGGACGGGGGTAGGGAACACTGAAGCTTTCTTT.

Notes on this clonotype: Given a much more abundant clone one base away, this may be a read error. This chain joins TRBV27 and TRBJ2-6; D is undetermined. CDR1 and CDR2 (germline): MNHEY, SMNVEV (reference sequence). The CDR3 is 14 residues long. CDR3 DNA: TGTGACAGCAGTTCGGCCTCTGGGGCCAACGTCCTGACTTTC. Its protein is CDSSSASGANVLTF.

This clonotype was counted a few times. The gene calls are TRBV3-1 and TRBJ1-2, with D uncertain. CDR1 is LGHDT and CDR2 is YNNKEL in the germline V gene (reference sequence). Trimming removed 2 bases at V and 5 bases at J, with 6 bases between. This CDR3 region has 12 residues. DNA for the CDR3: TGTGCCAGCAGCCAAACACCGTATGGCTACACCTTC. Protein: CASSQTPYGYTF. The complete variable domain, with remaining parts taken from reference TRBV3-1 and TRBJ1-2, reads DTAVSQTPKYLVTQMGNDKSIKCEQNLGHDTMYWYKQDSKKFLKIMFSYNNKELIINETVPNRFSPKSPDKAHLNLHINSLELGDSAVYFCASSQTPYGYTFGSGTRLTVV.

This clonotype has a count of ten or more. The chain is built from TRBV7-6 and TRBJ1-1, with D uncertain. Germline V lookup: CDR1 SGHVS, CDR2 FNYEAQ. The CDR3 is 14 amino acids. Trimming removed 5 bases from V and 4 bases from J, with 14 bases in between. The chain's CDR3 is CASSTGQSSTEAFF. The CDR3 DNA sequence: TGTGCCAGCAGCACCGGGCAGTCGAGCACTGAAGCTTTCTTT.

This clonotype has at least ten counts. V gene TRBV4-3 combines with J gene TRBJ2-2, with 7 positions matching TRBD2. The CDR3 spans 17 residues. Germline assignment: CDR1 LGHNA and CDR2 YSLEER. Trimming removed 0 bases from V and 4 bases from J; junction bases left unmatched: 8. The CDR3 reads CASSQDRTSVFTGELFF. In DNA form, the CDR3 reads TGCGCCAGCAGCCAAGATCGTACTAGCGTCTTCACCGGGGAGCTGTTTTTT.

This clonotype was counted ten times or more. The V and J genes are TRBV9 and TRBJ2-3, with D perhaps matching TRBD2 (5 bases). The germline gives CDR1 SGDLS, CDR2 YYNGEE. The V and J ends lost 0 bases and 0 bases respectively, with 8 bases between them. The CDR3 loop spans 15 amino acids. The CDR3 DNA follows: TGTGCCAGCAGCGTAGGCGGGCTCAGCACAGATACGCAGTATTTT. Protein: CASSVGGLSTDTQYF.

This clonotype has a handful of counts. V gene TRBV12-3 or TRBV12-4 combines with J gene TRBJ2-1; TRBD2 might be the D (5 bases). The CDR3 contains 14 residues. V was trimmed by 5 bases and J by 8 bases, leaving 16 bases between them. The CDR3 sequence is CASSVPTGFDEQFF. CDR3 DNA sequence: TGTGCCAGCAGTGTACCAACGGGGTTCGATGAGCAGTTCTTC.

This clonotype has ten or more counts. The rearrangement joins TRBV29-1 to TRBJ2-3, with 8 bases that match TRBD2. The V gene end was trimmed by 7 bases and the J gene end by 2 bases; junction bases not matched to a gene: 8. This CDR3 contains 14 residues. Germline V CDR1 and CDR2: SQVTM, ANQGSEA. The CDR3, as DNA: TGCAGCGCCGGGGGGGAAAGGCCCACAGATACGCAGTATTTT. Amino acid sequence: CSAGGERPTDTQYF.

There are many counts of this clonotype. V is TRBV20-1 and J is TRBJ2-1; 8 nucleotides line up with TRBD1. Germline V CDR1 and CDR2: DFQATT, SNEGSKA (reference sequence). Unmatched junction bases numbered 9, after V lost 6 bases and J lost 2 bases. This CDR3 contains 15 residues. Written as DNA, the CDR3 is TGCAGTGCCCAAAACCGGGACAGGCCCTACAATGAGCAGTTCTTC. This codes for CSAQNRDRPYNEQFF.

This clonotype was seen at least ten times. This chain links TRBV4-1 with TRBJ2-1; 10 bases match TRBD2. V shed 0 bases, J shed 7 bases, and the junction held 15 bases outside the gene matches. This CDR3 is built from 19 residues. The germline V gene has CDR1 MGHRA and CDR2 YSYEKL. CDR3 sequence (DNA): TGCGCCAGCAGCCAAGAGATTTGGAGCGGGAGGGCCGATAAAAATGAGCAGTTCTTC. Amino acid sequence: CASSQEIWSGRADKNEQFF.